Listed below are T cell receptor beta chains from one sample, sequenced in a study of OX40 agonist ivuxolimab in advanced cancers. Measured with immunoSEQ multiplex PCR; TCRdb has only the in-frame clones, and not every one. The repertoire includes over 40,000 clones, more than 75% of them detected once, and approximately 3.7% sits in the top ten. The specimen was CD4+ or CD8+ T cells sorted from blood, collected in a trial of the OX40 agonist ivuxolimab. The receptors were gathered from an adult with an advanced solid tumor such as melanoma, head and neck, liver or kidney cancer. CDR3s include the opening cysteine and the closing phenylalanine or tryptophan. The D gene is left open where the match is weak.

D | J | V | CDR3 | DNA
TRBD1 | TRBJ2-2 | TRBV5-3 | CASSSGTGSTGELFF | TGTGCCAGCAGTTCCGGGACAGGGAGCACCGGGGAGCTGTTTTTT
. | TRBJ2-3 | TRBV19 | CASSVSADTQYF | TGTGCCAGTAGTGTCTCGGCAGATACGCAGTATTTT
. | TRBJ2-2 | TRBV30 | CAHVRWGRFGPGELFF | TGTGCCCACGTACGTTGGGGGAGGTTCGGCCCCGGGGAGCTGTTTTTT
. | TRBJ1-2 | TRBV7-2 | CASSPGQRYGYTF | TGTGCCAGCAGCCCAGGACAGCGATATGGCTACACCTTC
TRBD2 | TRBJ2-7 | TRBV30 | CAWRAGEVSEQYF | TGTGCCTGGAGAGCGGGAGAGGTTTCCGAGCAGTACTTC
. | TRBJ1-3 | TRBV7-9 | CASSLIGTPSGNTIYF | TGTGCCAGCAGCTTAATAGGGACCCCCTCTGGAAACACCATATATTTT
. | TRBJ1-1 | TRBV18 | CASSPASRSNTEAFF | TGTGCCAGCTCACCAGCTTCGCGATCGAACACTGAAGCTTTCTTT
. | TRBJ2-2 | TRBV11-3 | CASSSVITGELFF | TGTGCCAGCAGCTCCGTCATCACCGGGGAGCTGTTTTTT
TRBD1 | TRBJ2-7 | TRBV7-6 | CASSPNGQGASYEQYF | TGTGCCAGCAGCCCTAACGGACAGGGGGCTTCCTACGAGCAGTACTTC
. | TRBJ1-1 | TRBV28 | CASSPRTVRGTEAFF | TGTGCCAGCAGTCCCAGGACAGTTCGAGGCACTGAAGCTTTCTTT
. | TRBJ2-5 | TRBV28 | CASSFYRKPTQYF | TGTGCCAGCAGTTTCTATCGTAAGCCAACCCAGTACTTC